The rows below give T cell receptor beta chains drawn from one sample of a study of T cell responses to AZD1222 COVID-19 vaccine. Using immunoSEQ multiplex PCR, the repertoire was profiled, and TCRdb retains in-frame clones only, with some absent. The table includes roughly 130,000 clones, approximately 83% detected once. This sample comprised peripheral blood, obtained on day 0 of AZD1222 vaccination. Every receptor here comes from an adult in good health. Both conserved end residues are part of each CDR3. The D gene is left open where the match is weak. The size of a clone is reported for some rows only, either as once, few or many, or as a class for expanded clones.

CDR3nt: TGTGCCAGCAGGTATAGCGGGCGAGCCTACAATGAGCAGTTCTTC
CDR3aa: CASRYSGRAYNEQFF
v_gene: TRBV5-4
j_gene: TRBJ2-1
abundance: .
d_gene: TRBD2

CDR3nt: TGTGCCAGCAGCCTCTCTGGAAACACCATATATTTT
CDR3aa: CASSLSGNTIYF
v_gene: TRBV7-3
j_gene: TRBJ1-3
abundance: .
d_gene: .

CDR3nt: TGTGCCAGCAGACTAGACGGACAAATAGCTGAAGCTTTCTTT
CDR3aa: CASRLDGQIAEAFF
v_gene: TRBV7-9
j_gene: TRBJ1-1
abundance: .
d_gene: .

CDR3nt: TGTGCCTGGAGTGCCGGGGGGGGGAACACCGGGGAGCTGTTTTTT
CDR3aa: CAWSAGGGNTGELFF
v_gene: TRBV30
j_gene: TRBJ2-2
abundance: once
d_gene: TRBD2

CDR3nt: TGTGCCAGCAGCTTAGTGCCCATGGGGGGGTTCACTGGAAACACCATATATTTT
CDR3aa: CASSLVPMGGFTGNTIYF
v_gene: TRBV7-2
j_gene: TRBJ1-3
abundance: few
d_gene: .

CDR3nt: TGTGCCAGCAGCCTATTCGAACAGGGATTACAGCCCCAGCATTTT
CDR3aa: CASSLFEQGLQPQHF
v_gene: TRBV7-8
j_gene: TRBJ1-5
abundance: .
d_gene: .

CDR3nt: TGTGCCAGCTCGTACCAGGGGGCAGATCAGCCCCAGCATTTT
CDR3aa: CASSYQGADQPQHF
v_gene: TRBV18
j_gene: TRBJ1-5
abundance: .
d_gene: TRBD1

CDR3nt: TGTGCCAGCAAGGAGACTAGGGACTACAATGAGCAGTTCTTC
CDR3aa: CASKETRDYNEQFF
v_gene: TRBV6-4
j_gene: TRBJ2-1
abundance: once
d_gene: .

CDR3nt: TGTGCCAGTACCGAAACTGGGCAAGCACTTCAAGCTTTCTTT
CDR3aa: CASTETGQALQAFF
v_gene: TRBV19
j_gene: TRBJ1-1
abundance: .
d_gene: .

CDR3nt: TGTGCCAGCAGCTCCTCCACGACTAGCTCGGGCAATGAGCAGTTCTTC
CDR3aa: CASSSSTTSSGNEQFF
v_gene: TRBV7-3
j_gene: TRBJ2-1
abundance: once
d_gene: TRBD2

CDR3nt: TGCGCCAGCAGCCAAGTTCTGGGCACAAATCAGCCCCAGCATTTT
CDR3aa: CASSQVLGTNQPQHF
v_gene: TRBV4-1
j_gene: TRBJ1-5
abundance: .
d_gene: .

CDR3nt: TGTGCCAGCAGCTTGAGCGGGGGGCGGAAAAACATTCAGTACTTC
CDR3aa: CASSLSGGRKNIQYF
v_gene: TRBV5-6
j_gene: TRBJ2-4
abundance: once
d_gene: TRBD2

CDR3nt: TGTGCCAGCAGCCTACTAGCGGGAGGGGTGGGGAATGAGCAGTTCTTC
CDR3aa: CASSLLAGGVGNEQFF
v_gene: TRBV3-1/TRBV3-2
j_gene: TRBJ2-1
abundance: .
d_gene: TRBD2

CDR3nt: TGTGCCAGCAGGGGACGGTTACTGAACACTGAAGCTTTCTTT
CDR3aa: CASRGRLLNTEAFF
v_gene: TRBV6-5
j_gene: TRBJ1-1
abundance: .
d_gene: .

CDR3nt: TGTGCCAGCAGCTTAGAAGTAAATCAGCCCCAGCATTTT
CDR3aa: CASSLEVNQPQHF
v_gene: TRBV11-2
j_gene: TRBJ1-5
abundance: .
d_gene: .

CDR3nt: TGTGCTAGTGGTTTCTCAGTCTCCTCGAATGAAAAACTGTTTTTT
CDR3aa: CASGFSVSSNEKLFF
v_gene: TRBV12-5
j_gene: TRBJ1-4
abundance: .
d_gene: .

CDR3nt: TGTGCCACCAGCGGCCACGGAGGTTCCCCCTACAATGAGCAGTTCTTC
CDR3aa: CATSGHGGSPYNEQFF
v_gene: TRBV15
j_gene: TRBJ2-1
abundance: .
d_gene: .

CDR3nt: TGTGCCAGCATCCTACAGGTCAATGAGCAGTTCTTC
CDR3aa: CASILQVNEQFF
v_gene: TRBV7-9
j_gene: TRBJ2-1
abundance: .
d_gene: .